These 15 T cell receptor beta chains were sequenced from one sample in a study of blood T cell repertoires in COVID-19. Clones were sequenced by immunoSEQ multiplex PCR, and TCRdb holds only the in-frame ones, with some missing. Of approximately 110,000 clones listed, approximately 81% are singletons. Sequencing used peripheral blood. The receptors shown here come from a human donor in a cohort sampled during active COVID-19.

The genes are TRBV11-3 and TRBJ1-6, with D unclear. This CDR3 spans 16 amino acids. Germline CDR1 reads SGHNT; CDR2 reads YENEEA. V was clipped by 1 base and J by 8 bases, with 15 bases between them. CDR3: CASSLVLTETHSPLHF. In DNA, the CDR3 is TGTGCCAGCAGCTTAGTTCTCACCGAAACACATTCACCCCTCCACTTT.

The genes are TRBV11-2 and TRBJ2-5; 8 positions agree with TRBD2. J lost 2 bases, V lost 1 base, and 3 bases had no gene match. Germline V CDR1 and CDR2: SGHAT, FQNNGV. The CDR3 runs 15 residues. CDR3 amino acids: CASSLGGGTQETQYF. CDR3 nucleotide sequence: TGTGCCAGCAGCTTAGGCGGGGGGACACAAGAGACCCAGTACTTC.

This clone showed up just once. CDR3 DNA: TGTGCCAGCTCCCTTGGACAGGCGCTACAGTACTTC. Its protein is CASSLGQALQYF. The rearrangement links TRBV18 to TRBJ2-7; TRBD1 aligns across 7 bases. Germline V gene lookup returns CDR1 KGHSH and CDR2 LQKENI. Trimming took 6 bases from V and 10 from J; bases not matched to a gene: 9. CDR3 length: 12 amino acids.

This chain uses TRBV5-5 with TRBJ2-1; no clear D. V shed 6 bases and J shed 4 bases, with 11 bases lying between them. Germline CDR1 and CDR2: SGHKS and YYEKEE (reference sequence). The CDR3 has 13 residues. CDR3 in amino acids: CASTLSSYNEQFF. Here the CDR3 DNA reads TGTGCCAGCACCCTTTCGAGTTACAATGAGCAGTTCTTC.

The CDR3 reads CASADRGYEQYF. The CDR3 DNA reads TGTGCCAGCGCGGACAGGGGCTACGAGCAGTACTTC. The V gene is TRBV19, the J gene TRBJ2-7; 9 bases map to TRBD1. Per germline, CDR1 LNHDA and CDR2 SQIVND (reference sequence). V trimming: 9 bases; J trimming: 3 bases; junction bases outside the gene matches: 3. The length of the CDR3 is 12 residues.

The CDR3 region has the DNA TGTGCCAGCAGCCGGGACAGCCAAGAGACCCAGTACTTC. Its protein product is CASSRDSQETQYF. The chain is built from TRBV11-3 and TRBJ2-5, with 7 nucleotides matching TRBD1. This CDR3 contains 13 residues. The trim removed 5 bases at V and 1 base at J, leaving 1 base unmatched. Germline V gene sequence: CDR1 SGHNT, CDR2 YENEEA.

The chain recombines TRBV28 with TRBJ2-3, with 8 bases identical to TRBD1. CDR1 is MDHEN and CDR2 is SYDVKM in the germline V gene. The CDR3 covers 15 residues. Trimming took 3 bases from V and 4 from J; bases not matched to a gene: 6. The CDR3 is CASSLGDRRADTQYF. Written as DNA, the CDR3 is TGTGCCAGCAGTTTGGGGGACAGGAGGGCAGATACGCAGTATTTT.

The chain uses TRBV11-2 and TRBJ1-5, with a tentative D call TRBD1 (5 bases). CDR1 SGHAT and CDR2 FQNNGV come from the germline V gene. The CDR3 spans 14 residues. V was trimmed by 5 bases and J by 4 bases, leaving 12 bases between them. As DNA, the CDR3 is TGTGCCAGCAGCGCCACAGGAGAGAATCAGCCCCAGCATTTT. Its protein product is CASSATGENQPQHF.

In nucleotides, the CDR3 is TGTGCCAGCAGAAGACAGGGGGCGAAGGACTATGGCTACACCTTC. Amino acids: CASRRQGAKDYGYTF. This chain joins TRBV28 and TRBJ1-2; 10 nucleotides match TRBD1. The ends lost 6 bases at V and 3 bases at J; junction bases unmatched: 7. The CDR3 has 15 amino acids. The V gene's germline CDR1 is MDHEN and CDR2 SYDVKM.

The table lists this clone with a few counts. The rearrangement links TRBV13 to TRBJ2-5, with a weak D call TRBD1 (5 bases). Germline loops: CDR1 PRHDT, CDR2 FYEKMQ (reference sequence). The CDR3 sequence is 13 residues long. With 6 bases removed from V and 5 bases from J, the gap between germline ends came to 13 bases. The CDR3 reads CASSLQGVETQYF. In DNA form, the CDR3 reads TGTGCCAGCAGTTTGCAGGGTGTTGAGACCCAGTACTTC.

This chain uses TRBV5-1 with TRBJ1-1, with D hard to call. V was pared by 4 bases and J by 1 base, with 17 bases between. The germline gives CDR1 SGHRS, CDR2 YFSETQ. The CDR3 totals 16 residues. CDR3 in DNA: TGCGCCAGCAGCCCGCCGGGAGCGCAGGCGAACACTGAAGCTTTCTTT. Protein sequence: CASSPPGAQANTEAFF.

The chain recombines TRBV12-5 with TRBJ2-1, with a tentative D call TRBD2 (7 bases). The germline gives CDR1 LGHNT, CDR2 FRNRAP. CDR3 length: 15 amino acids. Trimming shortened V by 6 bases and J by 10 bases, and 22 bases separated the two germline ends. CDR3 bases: TGTGCTAGTGGGTGGCCCGGGGGGCCTGAAGGAGAGCAGTTCTTC. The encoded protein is CASGWPGGPEGEQFF.

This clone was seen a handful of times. The CDR3 loop is CASSQVEKGVGELFF. CDR3 coding DNA: TGCGCCAGCAGCCAAGTGGAAAAGGGAGTCGGGGAGCTGTTTTTT. The chain uses TRBV4-1 and TRBJ2-2; perhaps TRBD2 as D (5 bases). V shed 1 base and J shed 7 bases, with 13 bases lying between them. The CDR3 is 15 residues long. In germline, CDR1 is MGHRA, CDR2 YSYEKL.

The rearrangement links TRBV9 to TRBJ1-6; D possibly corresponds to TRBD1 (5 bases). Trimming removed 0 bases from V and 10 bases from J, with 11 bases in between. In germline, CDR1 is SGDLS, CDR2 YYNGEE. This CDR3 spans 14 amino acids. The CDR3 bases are TGTGCCAGCAGCGTAGCAGGGTTAGGCTCACCCCTCCACTTT. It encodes CASSVAGLGSPLHF.

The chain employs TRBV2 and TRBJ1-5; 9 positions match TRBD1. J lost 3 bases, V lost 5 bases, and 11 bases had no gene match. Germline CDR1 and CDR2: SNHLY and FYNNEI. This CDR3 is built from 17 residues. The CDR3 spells CASSTAPGTGNNQPQHF. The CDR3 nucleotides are TGTGCCAGCAGTACCGCTCCCGGGACAGGGAACAATCAGCCCCAGCATTTT.